Detailed here is one T cell receptor (beta chain). This entry belongs to a study of cytotoxic CD8 clonotypes in ibrutinib-treated CLL. In the study overall: Patient counts were around 12 relapsed/refractory, around 15 treatment-naive and 17 to 18 IGHV unmutated.

The repertoire was sequenced with immunoSEQ multiplex PCR; TCRdb's copy has only in-frame clones and lacks some. This sample has tens of thousands of clones, with about 70% found just once. This CDR3 has 15 residues. V was trimmed by 5 bases and J by 4 bases, leaving 15 bases between them. Germline CDR1 and CDR2: LNHDA and SQIVND (reference sequence). The sequencing used PBMCs, collected after 24 months of ibrutinib treatment. The chain uses TRBV19 and TRBJ1-5; perhaps TRBD1 as D (5 bases). This receptor was taken from a human donor with chronic lymphocytic leukemia. In DNA, the CDR3 is TGTGCCAGTAGTCCCCGAGGGCGGGGGAATCAGCCCCAGCATTTT. Its protein is CASSPRGRGNQPQHF.